Shown below are 7 T cell receptor beta chains from a single sample sequenced in a study of T cell changes during pregnancy in multiple sclerosis. Generated by immunoSEQ multiplex PCR, the TCRdb table keeps only in-frame clones and is missing some. The table includes around 31,000 clones, approximately 94% detected once. The specimen was CD4+ T cells from peripheral blood mononuclear cells, collected in the second trimester of pregnancy. These receptors were collected from a female donor with multiple sclerosis, enrolled in a pregnancy study.

The V call is TRBV19, the J call TRBJ2-3; maybe TRBD1 (6 bases). Germline values: CDR1 LNHDA, CDR2 SQIVND (reference sequence). V lost 6 bases to trimming and J lost 10 bases, with 14 bases between them. The CDR3 length is 12 residues. CDR3 coding DNA: TGTGCCAGTAGCATACAGGGCCCCCCGCAGTATTTT. Translated, it gives CASSIQGPPQYF. Drawing the rest from reference TRBV19 and TRBJ2-3, the complete variable domain is DGGITQSPKYLFRKEGQNVTLSCEQNLNHDAMYWYRQDPGQGLRLIYYSQIVNDFQKGDIAEGYSVSREKKESFPLTVTSAQKNPTAFYLCASSIQGPPQYFGPGTRLTVL.

CDR3 nucleotides: TGTGCCAGCAGCTCGGGGACTAGCGGGATCAATGAGCAGTTCTTC. This gives the protein CASSSGTSGINEQFF. This rearrangement joins TRBV7-2 to TRBJ2-1, with 13 bases fitting TRBD2. After removal of 4 bases from V and 6 bases from J, the junction contained 3 bases not matched to a gene. The CDR3 covers 15 residues. Germline V gene sequence: CDR1 SGHTA, CDR2 FQGNSA.

The chain uses TRBV27 and TRBJ2-1, with 7 bases matching TRBD2. The CDR3 covers 18 residues. The trim removed 4 bases at V and 5 bases at J, leaving 17 bases unmatched. Germline assignment: CDR1 MNHEY and CDR2 SMNVEV (reference sequence). DNA of the CDR3: TGTGCCAGCAGTTCGCTCCTCAACGTGGGAGGGCCCGACAATGAGCAGTTCTTC. Translated, it gives CASSSLLNVGGPDNEQFF.

The rearrangement uses TRBV4-3 and TRBJ2-2; TRBD2 aligns across 9 bases. The CDR3 loop spans 17 amino acids. V shed 2 bases, J shed 6 bases, and the junction held 10 bases outside the gene matches. Per the germline V gene, CDR1 is LGHNA and CDR2 is YSLEER. CDR3 amino acids: CASSQILPGLAAGELFF. CDR3 nucleotides: TGCGCCAGCAGCCAAATTCTGCCGGGACTAGCAGCCGGGGAGCTGTTTTTT.

This sequence joins TRBV29-1 and TRBJ2-1; D gene uncertain. Germline-derived CDR1 and CDR2 are SQVTM and ANQGSEA. This CDR3 is built from 14 residues. V was trimmed by 3 bases and J by 5 bases, leaving 14 bases between them. The CDR3 sequence: CSVDGATRNNEQFF. The CDR3 DNA follows: TGCAGCGTTGATGGAGCAACGAGAAACAATGAGCAGTTCTTC.

The chain combines TRBV5-1 with TRBJ2-2, with TRBD1 as a possible D gene (5 bases). Germline V gene data show CDR1 as SGHRS and CDR2 as YFSETQ. The V and J ends lost 4 bases and 2 bases respectively, with 12 bases between them. The CDR3 length is 15 residues. The CDR3 DNA follows: TGCGCCAGCAGCCAGGACACACCTAACACCGGGGAGCTGTTTTTT. Its protein product is CASSQDTPNTGELFF.

This chain connects TRBV7-9 to TRBJ2-5; TRBD1 aligns across 12 bases. Per germline, CDR1 SEHNR and CDR2 FQNEAQ (reference sequence). This CDR3 contains 16 residues. V lost 5 bases and J lost 0; bases outside the gene matches: 4. The DNA of the CDR3 is TGTGCCAGCAGCCAAGGGGACAGGGGGCACCAAGAGACCCAGTACTTC. Encoded protein: CASSQGDRGHQETQYF.